This T cell receptor (beta chain) was captured by sequencing in a study of T cells after yellow fever vaccination. Study background: For low cell numbers, libraries were made with SMART-Seq v4 Ultra Low Input.

This clonotype occurred many times. Its matching antigen is unknown. Overall study results and limits: Subsequent to the booster, the majority of primary-vaccination clones reappeared (96% CD4, around 85% CD8).

This CDR3 is built from 16 residues. The V gene lost 0 bases and the J gene lost 3 bases, with 11 bases spanning the gap. As TCR cDNA was made by 5'RACE template switching, a universal primer site and UMIs were added. TCRdb passed the 5' RACE reads through MiXCR, listing each CDR3 protein once. In the table there are 300,000 to 400,000 distinct CDR3 sequences, roughly 7.5% of which are singletons. The chain carries TRBV12-3 or TRBV12-4 and TRBJ2-2, with D perhaps TRBD1 (6 bases). This TCR derives from a man between 18 and 29 years old who received the YFV17D yellow fever vaccine. The sample consisted of PBMCs, taken approximately 47 days after the first yellow fever vaccination. The CDR3 loop reads CASSLAQGSYTGELFF. For the CDR3, the DNA is TGTGCCAGCAGTTTAGCCCAGGGGTCGTACACCGGGGAGCTGTTTTTT.